The table lists the clone carrying this T cell receptor (beta chain) with many counts. The entry originates in a study of T-cell reconstitution after alpha-beta-depleted transplantation in children. J lost 3 bases, V lost 0 bases, and 20 bases had no gene match. Germline lookup yields CDR1 SGHTA and CDR2 FQGNSA. This CDR3 has 22 amino acids. Library preparation (for TCRbeta) was performed with unique molecular identifiers. MiXCR, applied by TCRdb to the PCR reads, yields one record per CDR3 protein. The table includes approximately 98,000 distinct CDR3 sequences, around 6.4% detected once. The receptor comes from a male patient aged 2 to 9 who had a stem cell transplant for acute lymphoblastic leukemia, so the T cells may come from the graft donor. The input for sequencing was PBMCs, mostly from graft donor cells, taken 360 days after TCRalphabeta/CD19-depleted stem cell transplant. V gene TRBV7-2 combines with J gene TRBJ2-6; TRBD1 matches at 7 bases. The chain's CDR3 is CASSLAGRQGYRSGIGANVLTF. The CDR3 DNA is TGTGCCAGCAGCTTAGCCGGAAGACAGGGCTACCGATCGGGTATTGGGGCCAACGTCCTGACTTTC.